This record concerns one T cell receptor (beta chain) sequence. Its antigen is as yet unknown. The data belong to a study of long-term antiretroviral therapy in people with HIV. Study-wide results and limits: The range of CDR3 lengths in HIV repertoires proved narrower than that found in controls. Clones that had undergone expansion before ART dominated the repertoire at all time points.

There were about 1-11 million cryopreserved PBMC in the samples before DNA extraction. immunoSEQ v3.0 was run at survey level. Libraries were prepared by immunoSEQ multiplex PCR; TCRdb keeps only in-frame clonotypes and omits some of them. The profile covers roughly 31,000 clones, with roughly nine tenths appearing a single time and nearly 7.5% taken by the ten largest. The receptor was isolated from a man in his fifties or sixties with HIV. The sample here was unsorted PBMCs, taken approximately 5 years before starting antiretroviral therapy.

CDR3 nucleotides: TGCGCCAGCAGCTGGGACAGAATGAACACTGAAGCTTTCTTT. This sequence encodes CASSWDRMNTEAFF. The chain recombines TRBV5-1 with TRBJ1-1, with TRBD1 identical over 7 bases. Germline V gene lookup returns CDR1 SGHRS and CDR2 YFSETQ. The ends lost 3 bases at V and 0 bases at J; junction bases unmatched: 2. The CDR3 extends over 14 amino acids. Full variable domain (outside the CDR3, taken from reference TRBV5-1 and TRBJ1-1): KAGVTQTPRYLIKTRGQQVTLSCSPISGHRSVSWYQQTPGQGLQFLFEYFSETQRNKGNFPGRFSGRQFSNSRSEMNVSTLELGDSALYLCASSWDRMNTEAFFGQGTRLTVV.